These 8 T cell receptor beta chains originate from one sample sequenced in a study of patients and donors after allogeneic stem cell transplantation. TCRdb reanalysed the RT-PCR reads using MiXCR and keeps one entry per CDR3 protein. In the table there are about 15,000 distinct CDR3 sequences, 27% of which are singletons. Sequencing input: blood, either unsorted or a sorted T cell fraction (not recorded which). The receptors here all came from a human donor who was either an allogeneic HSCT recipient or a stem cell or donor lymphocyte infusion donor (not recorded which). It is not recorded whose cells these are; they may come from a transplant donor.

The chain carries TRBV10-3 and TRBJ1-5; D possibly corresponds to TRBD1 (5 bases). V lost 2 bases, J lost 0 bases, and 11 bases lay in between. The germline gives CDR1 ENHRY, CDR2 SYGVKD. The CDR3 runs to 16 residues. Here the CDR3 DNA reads TGTGCCATCAGTGAGAAAAGACAGCCTAGCAATCAGCCCCAGCATTTT. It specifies CAISEKRQPSNQPQHF.

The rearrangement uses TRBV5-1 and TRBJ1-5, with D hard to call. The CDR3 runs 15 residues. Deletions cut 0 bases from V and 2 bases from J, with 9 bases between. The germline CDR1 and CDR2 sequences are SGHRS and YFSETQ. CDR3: CASSLGGWGNQPQHF. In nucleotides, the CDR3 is TGCGCCAGCAGCTTGGGGGGATGGGGCAATCAGCCCCAGCATTTT.

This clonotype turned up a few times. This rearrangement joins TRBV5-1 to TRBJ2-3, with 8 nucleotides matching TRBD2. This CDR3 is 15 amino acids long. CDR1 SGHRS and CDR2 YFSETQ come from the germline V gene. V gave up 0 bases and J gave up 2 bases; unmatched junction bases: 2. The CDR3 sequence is CASSLGAGVTDTQYF. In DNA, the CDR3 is TGCGCCAGCAGCTTGGGAGCGGGGGTCACAGATACGCAGTATTTT.

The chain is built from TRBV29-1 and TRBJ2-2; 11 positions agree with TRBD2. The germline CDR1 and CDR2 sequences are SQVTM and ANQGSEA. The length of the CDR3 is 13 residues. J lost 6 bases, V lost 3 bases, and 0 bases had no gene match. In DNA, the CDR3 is TGCAGCGTTGAGGGACTAGCGGCCGGGGAGCTGTTTTTT. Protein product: CSVEGLAAGELFF.

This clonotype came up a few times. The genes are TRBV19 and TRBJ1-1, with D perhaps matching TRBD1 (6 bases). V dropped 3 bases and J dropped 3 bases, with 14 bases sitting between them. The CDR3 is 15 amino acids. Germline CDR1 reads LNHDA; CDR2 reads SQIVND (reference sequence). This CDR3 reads CASSIFTQGHTEAFF. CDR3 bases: TGTGCCAGTAGTATCTTCACGCAGGGGCACACTGAAGCTTTCTTT.

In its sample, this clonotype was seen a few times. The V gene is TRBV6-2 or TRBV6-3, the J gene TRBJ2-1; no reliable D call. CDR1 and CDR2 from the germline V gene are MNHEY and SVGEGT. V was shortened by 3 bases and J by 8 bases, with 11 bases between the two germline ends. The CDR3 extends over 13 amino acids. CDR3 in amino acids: CASSYRVSDEQFF. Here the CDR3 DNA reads TGTGCCAGCAGTTATCGGGTTTCGGATGAGCAGTTCTTC.

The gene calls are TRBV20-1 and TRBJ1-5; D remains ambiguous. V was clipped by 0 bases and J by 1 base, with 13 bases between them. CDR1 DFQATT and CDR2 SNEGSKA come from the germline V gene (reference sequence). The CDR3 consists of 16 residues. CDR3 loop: CSARDWPPRSNQPQHF. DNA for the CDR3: TGCAGTGCTAGAGATTGGCCCCCGCGGAGCAATCAGCCCCAGCATTTT.

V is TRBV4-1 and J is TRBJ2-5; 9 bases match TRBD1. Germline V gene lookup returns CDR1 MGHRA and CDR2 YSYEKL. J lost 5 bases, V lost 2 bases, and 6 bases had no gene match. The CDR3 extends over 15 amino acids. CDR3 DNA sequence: TGCGCCAGCAGCCAACCACAGGGGGCAAAGGAGACCCAGTACTTC. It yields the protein CASSQPQGAKETQYF.